Listed here are 9 T cell receptor beta chains from one sample, sequenced in a study of CD8+ T cells in alopecia areata. RNA extraction was followed by reverse transcription into cDNA, which acted as the sequencing template. Clones were read by immunoSEQ multiplex PCR, and TCRdb kept only the in-frame ones, dropping some. Altogether 150,000 to 200,000 clones are present, roughly 50% being singletons, with the ten largest covering 16%. Documented treatment: oral pan-JAK inhibitor, 5-10 mg twice daily. Sequencing was performed on CD4+ T cells sorted from blood, taken at week 56, from a patient treated with tofacitinib. Receptor source: a human donor with alopecia areata.

Comment on this clone: Distinct nucleotide sequences in the sample also encode this CDR3. The V call is TRBV10-3, the J call TRBJ1-1, with D uncertain. Germline assignment: CDR1 ENHRY and CDR2 SYGVKD. The CDR3 totals 11 residues. Trimming removed 8 bases at V and 1 base at J, with 5 bases between. The CDR3 loop reads CAIGRNTEAFF. Here the CDR3 DNA reads TGTGCCATCGGGAGGAACACTGAAGCTTTCTTT.

The chain uses TRBV5-6 and TRBJ1-3, with D unclear. The CDR3 loop spans 13 amino acids. The germline V gene has CDR1 SGHDT and CDR2 YYEEEE. Deletions cut 3 bases from V and 1 base from J, with 5 bases between. In nucleotides, the CDR3 is TGTGCCAGCAGCTCGGGGTCTGGAAACACCATATATTTT. Encoded protein: CASSSGSGNTIYF.

The table lists this clone with many counts. This chain joins TRBV23-1 and TRBJ2-3, with 9 bases that match TRBD1. TRBV23-1 is sorted into the ORF group, with uncertain function. This CDR3 is built from 13 residues. V was clipped by 5 bases and J by 4 bases; unmatched bases: 1. The CDR3 sequence: CASSTGGADTQYF. CDR3 DNA sequence: TGCGCCAGCAGTACAGGGGGCGCAGATACGCAGTATTTT.

The J gene is TRBJ2-3, the V gene TRBV5-6; 11 bases agree with TRBD2. In germline, CDR1 is SGHDT, CDR2 YYEEEE. The CDR3 totals 15 residues. Unmatched junction bases numbered 4, after V lost 4 bases and J lost 3 bases. The CDR3 is CASSLTSGGTDTQYF. In DNA, the CDR3 is TGTGCCAGCAGCCTAACTAGCGGGGGAACAGATACGCAGTATTTT.

The chain links TRBV2 to TRBJ2-1; D gene uncertain. Germline lookup yields CDR1 SNHLY and CDR2 FYNNEI. This CDR3 contains 11 residues. Trimming shortened V by 1 base and J by 12 bases, and 7 bases separated the two germline ends. The CDR3 DNA reads TGTGCCAGCAGTGAAGAGTCCGGGCAGTTCTTC. This gives the protein CASSEESGQFF.

V is TRBV19 and J is TRBJ2-7; D may be TRBD2 (6 bases). The germline V and J ends were trimmed by 3 bases and 5 bases, with 14 bases remaining between them. CDR3 size: 14 residues. The germline V gene has CDR1 LNHDA and CDR2 SQIVND (reference sequence). CDR3 sequence: CASSIIGSGDEQYF. For the CDR3, the DNA is TGTGCCAGTAGTATCATTGGCTCGGGGGACGAGCAGTACTTC.

This clone was found a few times. The chain recombines TRBV19 with TRBJ2-1; tentative D call: TRBD2 (6 bases). Trimming pared 5 bases from V and 1 base from J, leaving 12 bases between. Germline-derived CDR1 and CDR2 are LNHDA and SQIVND (reference sequence). CDR3 length: 15 amino acids. The CDR3 here is CASSGAGPSYNEQFF. The CDR3 DNA reads as TGTGCCAGTAGTGGTGCGGGACCGTCCTACAATGAGCAGTTCTTC.

V is TRBV28 and J is TRBJ1-5; 7 bases map to TRBD1. This CDR3 contains 16 residues. The ends lost 4 bases at V and 7 bases at J; junction bases unmatched: 13. Germline CDR1 is MDHEN and CDR2 is SYDVKM. CDR3 bases: TGTGCCAGCAGTTCCCTTCCTCAGGGGGTCTGGCAGCCCCAGCATTTT. Amino acid sequence: CASSSLPQGVWQPQHF.

The chain is built from TRBV19 and TRBJ1-2, with D tentatively TRBD1 (6 bases). The CDR3 covers 14 residues. Germline V gene lookup returns CDR1 LNHDA and CDR2 SQIVND (reference sequence). Trimming left V 0 bases short and J 4 bases short, with 9 bases between. The DNA for the CDR3 is TGTGCCAGTAGTATAGATCCCAGGGGCTATGGCTACACCTTC. Its translation: CASSIDPRGYGYTF.